These 2 T cell receptor beta chains came from one sample sequenced in a study of CD8+ T cells in alopecia areata. Treatment: oral pan-JAK inhibitor, 5-10 mg twice daily. It was cDNA, reverse transcribed from extracted RNA, that served as the sequencing template. The data were produced by immunoSEQ multiplex PCR, yet TCRdb's version contains in-frame clones alone and is incomplete. The sample consists of some 170,000 clones, less than 75% of them appearing once. The starting material was CD4+ T cells sorted from blood, obtained at week 56, from a patient treated with tofacitinib. The receptors here all came from a human donor with alopecia areata.

This clone has a handful of counts. The chain carries TRBV7-2 and TRBJ2-2; a possible D gene is TRBD2 (5 bases). Germline V gives CDR1 SGHTA, CDR2 FQGNSA. The ends were cut back, 5 bases at V and 4 bases at J, with 11 bases in the middle. This CDR3 has 14 amino acids. As DNA, the CDR3 is TGTGCCAGCAGCATTTCCACTAGCACCGGGGAGCTGTTTTTT. Translating it yields CASSISTSTGELFF.

The chain has TRBV4-1 and TRBJ2-5, with D hard to call. The CDR3 contains 14 residues. Germline CDR1 reads MGHRA; CDR2 reads YSYEKL. Trimming shortened V by 0 bases and J by 1 base, and 6 bases separated the two germline ends. Here the CDR3 DNA reads TGCGCCAGCAGCCAAGAGACGACCCAAGAGACCCAGTACTTC. Translated, it gives CASSQETTQETQYF.